The 18 T cell receptor beta chains below were found in one sample sequenced in a study of blood T cell repertoires in COVID-19. Generated by immunoSEQ multiplex PCR, the TCRdb table keeps only in-frame clones and is missing some. Seen here are around 97,000 clones, 87% observed once, and the top ten hold 5% to 7.5%. Sequencing was carried out using peripheral blood. These receptors came from a human donor in a cohort sampled during active COVID-19.

The chain has TRBV10-1 and TRBJ1-5, with 7 bases that match TRBD1. The CDR3 is made up of 17 amino acids. Germline V CDR1 and CDR2: WNHNN, SYGVQD (reference sequence). V lost 2 bases to trimming and J lost 0 bases; unmatched junction nucleotides: 7. In DNA, the CDR3 is TGCGCCAGCAGTGAGATGCGGGACAGCCATAGCAATCAGCCCCAGCATTTT. It yields the protein CASSEMRDSHSNQPQHF.

This sequence joins TRBV7-2 and TRBJ1-6; TRBD1 aligns across 7 bases. CDR1 and CDR2 from the germline V gene are SGHTA and FQGNSA. The CDR3 sequence is 15 residues long. Trimming took 6 bases from V and 7 from J; bases not matched to a gene: 9. The CDR3 region is CASSPKPGQNSPLHF. As DNA, the CDR3 is TGTGCCAGCAGTCCTAAGCCGGGACAGAATTCACCCCTCCACTTT.

The rearrangement links TRBV2 to TRBJ2-1; D is possibly TRBD2 (6 bases). Between the trimmed V and J ends, which lost 6 bases and 4 bases, there was a span of 19 bases. CDR1 is SNHLY, CDR2 FYNNEI, per germline. The CDR3 runs 16 residues. The CDR3 DNA is TGTGCCAGCAGCTCCCAGCGGGTGCCCCCTTACAATGAGCAGTTCTTC. Amino acids: CASSSQRVPPYNEQFF.

This sequence joins TRBV7-3 and TRBJ2-7, with D perhaps TRBD1 (6 bases). Trimming removed 4 bases from V and 1 base from J, with 14 bases in between. The CDR3 length is 15 residues. In germline, CDR1 is SGHTA, CDR2 FQGTGA. The CDR3 coding sequence is TGTGCCAGCAGCTCAGGACAGCCTGGATCCTACGAGCAGTACTTC. It specifies CASSSGQPGSYEQYF.

This rearrangement joins TRBV4-1 to TRBJ1-2; a weak D match, TRBD1 (5 bases). V lost 1 base and J 5 bases, leaving 11 bases between the germline ends. CDR3 size: 14 residues. CDR1 MGHRA and CDR2 YSYEKL come from the germline V gene. The CDR3 sequence: CASSQGPGIYGYTF. CDR3 coding DNA: TGCGCCAGCAGCCAAGGCCCAGGGATTTATGGCTACACCTTC.

This rearrangement joins TRBV7-9 to TRBJ2-7; no clear D. This CDR3 has 13 residues. The germline V gene has CDR1 SEHNR and CDR2 FQNEAQ (reference sequence). The V and J ends lost 1 base and 6 bases respectively, with 10 bases between them. CDR3 coding DNA: TGTGCCAGCAGCTTAGGGAGTCGCGGCGAGCAGTACTTC. Translated: CASSLGSRGEQYF.

CDR3 region: CASSWTGQNTEAFF. CDR3 DNA sequence: TGCGCCAGCAGCTGGACAGGACAGAACACTGAAGCTTTCTTT. The chain links TRBV5-1 to TRBJ1-1; 7 nucleotides match TRBD1. The CDR3 totals 14 residues. Germline V lookup: CDR1 SGHRS, CDR2 YFSETQ. Losses at the gene ends were 3 bases for V and 1 base for J; bases not matched to a gene: 3.

The chain carries TRBV7-8 and TRBJ2-7; no firm D call. The CDR3 is 14 amino acids. Germline CDR1 is SGHVS and CDR2 is FQNEAQ. Trimming stripped 1 base from V and 6 bases from J, with 13 bases between. CDR3: CASSLEGWAGEQYF. In DNA, the CDR3 is TGTGCCAGCAGCTTAGAAGGTTGGGCCGGCGAGCAGTACTTC.

This clone was picked up one time. This sequence joins TRBV10-3 and TRBJ2-3; 7 nucleotides align to TRBD2. CDR3 length: 14 amino acids. Germline-derived CDR1 and CDR2 are ENHRY and SYGVKD. Trimming took 2 bases from V and 1 from J; bases not matched to a gene: 0. The chain's CDR3 is CAISEAGGTDTQYF. The DNA of the CDR3 is TGTGCCATCAGTGAGGCGGGGGGCACAGATACGCAGTATTTT.

This clone has just a few counts. J is TRBJ2-5 and V is TRBV18; 9 nucleotides agree with TRBD1. The germline V gene encodes CDR1 KGHSH and CDR2 LQKENI. CDR3 length: 16 residues. J lost 6 bases, V lost 2 bases, and 10 bases had no gene match. CDR3 protein: CASSPWTGTGMKTQYF. CDR3 sequence (DNA): TGTGCCAGCTCACCATGGACCGGGACAGGGATGAAGACCCAGTACTTC.

This clone has a single count. The chain employs TRBV14 and TRBJ2-7; D remains ambiguous. Germline CDR1 is SGHDN and CDR2 is FVKESK. Deletions cut 1 base from V and 8 bases from J, with 9 bases between. This CDR3 spans 12 amino acids. DNA for the CDR3: TGTGCCAGCAGCCAAGGTTTGGCCCAGCAGTACTTC. It codes for CASSQGLAQQYF.

The chain joins TRBV7-8 to TRBJ1-2, with 8 bases matching TRBD1. The germline gives CDR1 SGHVS, CDR2 FQNEAQ. J was trimmed by 7 bases and V by 3 bases; bases with no gene match: 4. The CDR3 consists of 13 residues. CDR3 protein: CASSFGQGGGYTF. CDR3 nucleotide sequence: TGTGCCAGCAGCTTTGGACAGGGAGGTGGCTACACCTTC.

The chain joins TRBV3-1 (or the pseudogene TRBV3-2) to TRBJ1-5; the D is unclear. CDR1 LGHDT and CDR2 YNNKEL come from the germline V gene (reference sequence). This CDR3 is built from 15 residues. Deletions cut 0 bases from V and 6 bases from J, with 12 bases between. The CDR3, as DNA: TGTGCCAGCAGCCAAGATTTTACCCTCGGTCAGCCCCAGCATTTT. Translating gives CASSQDFTLGQPQHF.

The chain joins TRBV5-1 to TRBJ2-7; 12 positions match TRBD2. The CDR3 spans 17 residues. Germline V gene sequence: CDR1 SGHRS, CDR2 YFSETQ. V shed 4 bases, J shed 4 bases, and the junction held 12 bases outside the gene matches. The chain's CDR3 is CASSRGGPTSGRYEQYF. CDR3 coding DNA: TGCGCCAGCAGCCGGGGGGGACCGACTAGCGGGAGATACGAGCAGTACTTC.

This clone appeared a single time. The chain is built from TRBV6-5 and TRBJ1-1; 10 nucleotides align to TRBD1. The CDR3 consists of 15 residues. Germline assignment: CDR1 MNHEY and CDR2 SVGAGI. V dropped 5 bases and J dropped 3; count of bases not matched to a gene: 6. The CDR3 sequence: CASSRQGAGDTEAFF. The CDR3 coding sequence is TGTGCCAGCAGTCGACAGGGGGCTGGGGACACTGAAGCTTTCTTT.

This clone has more than one count but fewer than ten. The chain links TRBV7-9 to TRBJ1-1, with D hard to call. The V end was cut by 5 bases, the J end by 1 base, with 5 bases between. Germline V gene sequence: CDR1 SEHNR, CDR2 FQNEAQ (reference sequence). This CDR3 contains 12 residues. CDR3 region: CASSPSNTEAFF. As DNA, the CDR3 is TGTGCCAGCAGCCCGTCGAACACTGAAGCTTTCTTT.

The chain uses TRBV19 and TRBJ1-5; no firm D call. CDR3 length equals 14 residues. The V end lost 3 bases, the J end lost 7 bases, and 13 bases lay between the germline ends. Germline CDR1 and CDR2: LNHDA and SQIVND (reference sequence). The CDR3 protein is CASSIREQGQPQHF. The CDR3 DNA is TGTGCCAGTAGTATCCGGGAACAAGGGCAGCCCCAGCATTTT.

The chain carries TRBV5-6 and TRBJ2-1, with unresolved D. Per germline, CDR1 SGHDT and CDR2 YYEEEE. The V gene lost 0 bases and the J gene lost 0 bases, with 10 bases spanning the gap. This CDR3 is 16 amino acids long. The CDR3 DNA sequence: TGTGCCAGCAGCTTGGAAGCGCGAAGCTCCTACAATGAGCAGTTCTTC. This codes for CASSLEARSSYNEQFF.